These T cell receptor beta chains were read from a single sample in a study of CD8 T cells in Susac syndrome. TCRdb reanalysed the immunoSEQ multiplex PCR reads using MiXCR and keeps one entry per CDR3 protein. The profile shows over 95,000 distinct CDR3 sequences, just under 95% of them singletons. The material sequenced was CD8+ T cells from PBMCs. These receptors all come from a human donor in good health. Each CDR3 is given with its conserved first and last residue. A D gene is named only where the DNA matches it firmly. Expanded clones are given a class, and other clones once, few, many or no size at all.

size,D,V,J,CDR3,DNA
once,.,TRBV29-1,TRBJ1-2,CSVEVSPLTSRLRGYTF,TGCAGCGTTGAAGTTTCTCCTCTGACAAGCCGGTTGAGGGGCTACACCTTC
.,.,TRBV10-3,TRBJ2-2,CATLGPNTGELFF,TGTGCCACCCTCGGGCCAAACACCGGGGAGCTGTTTTTT
.,.,TRBV7-9,TRBJ2-7,CASSSENDEQYF,TGTGCCAGCAGCTCAGAAAACGACGAGCAGTACTTC
.,.,TRBV7-9,TRBJ1-2,CASGFQSWGYTF,TGTGCCAGCGGGTTTCAGTCCTGGGGCTACACCTTC
.,TRBD1,TRBV29-1,TRBJ1-2,CSDRDRPYGYTF,TGCAGCGACCGGGACAGGCCTTATGGCTACACCTTC
once,.,TRBV20-1,TRBJ2-3,CSARGRRTDTQYF,TGCAGTGCTAGAGGACGGAGAACGGATACGCAGTATTTT
.,.,TRBV29-1,TRBJ1-2,CSVGHQGDGYTF,TGCAGCGTAGGACACCAAGGGGATGGCTACACCTTC
.,TRBD2,TRBV28,TRBJ2-7,CASGLAGANEQYF,TGTGCCAGCGGACTAGCGGGAGCGAACGAGCAGTACTTC
few,.,TRBV5-1,TRBJ2-7,CASSAWGSYEQYF,TGCGCCAGCAGCGCCTGGGGCTCCTACGAGCAGTACTTC
.,.,TRBV20-1,TRBJ2-1,CSADRQSSYNEQFF,TGCAGTGCCGATAGACAGAGCTCCTACAATGAGCAGTTCTTC
.,.,TRBV20-1,TRBJ1-5,CSATRSNQPQHF,TGCAGTGCTACAAGGAGCAATCAGCCCCAGCATTTT
.,.,TRBV4-1,TRBJ2-7,CASSPRTQRNDEQYF,TGCGCCAGCAGCCCCCGGACCCAAAGAAACGACGAGCAGTACTTC
.,.,TRBV20-1,TRBJ1-1,CSAPRERGNTEAFF,TGCAGTGCCCCGAGGGAAAGGGGGAACACTGAAGCTTTCTTT
once,TRBD1,TRBV6-5,TRBJ1-1,CASSYQDRMNTEAFF,TGTGCCAGCAGTTACCAGGACAGGATGAACACTGAAGCTTTCTTT
.,.,TRBV21-1,TRBJ2-7,CASSKALGRGFSCEQYF,TGTGCCAGCAGCAAAGCGCTTGGCAGGGGGTTTTCTTGCGAGCAGTACTTC
few,.,TRBV7-6,TRBJ1-1,CASSPGGTNTEAFF,TGTGCCAGCAGCCCGGGCGGGACAAACACTGAAGCTTTCTTT
.,.,TRBV13,TRBJ1-4,CASSRGSGVFF,TGTGCCAGCTCGCGGGGCTCAGGGGTGTTTTTT
.,.,TRBV27,TRBJ1-1,CASSLTAFGNTEAFF,TGTGCCAGCAGTTTGACCGCCTTCGGGAACACTGAAGCTTTCTTT
.,.,TRBV18,TRBJ1-6,CASSPRQAPDSPLHF,TGTGCCAGCTCACCACGGCAGGCTCCAGATTCACCCCTCCACTTT
.,TRBD2,TRBV9,TRBJ2-7,CASSGLADYEQYF,TGTGCCAGCAGTGGACTAGCGGACTACGAGCAGTACTTC
.,TRBD1,TRBV12-3/TRBV12-4,TRBJ2-6,CASSWDSGTGANVLTF,TGTGCCAGCAGTTGGGACAGCGGTACTGGGGCCAACGTCCTGACTTTC
.,TRBD1,TRBV7-2,TRBJ1-2,CASSMGQGKGASYGYTF,TGTGCCAGCAGCATGGGACAGGGGAAGGGGGCTAGCTATGGCTACACCTTC
.,.,TRBV5-1,TRBJ1-1,CASSLWGAGTEAFF,TGCGCCAGCAGCTTGTGGGGGGCGGGAACTGAAGCTTTCTTT
.,.,TRBV5-1,TRBJ2-1,CASRSVGTYNEQFF,TGCGCCAGCAGGTCGGTGGGGACCTACAATGAGCAGTTCTTC
once,TRBD2,TRBV5-6,TRBJ2-3,CASSFGEGYTDTQYF,TGTGCCAGCAGCTTCGGGGAGGGGTACACAGATACGCAGTATTTT
.,TRBD1,TRBV19,TRBJ1-1,CASIRENRGVGADTEAFF,TGTGCCAGTATAAGAGAAAACAGGGGCGTCGGGGCAGACACTGAAGCTTTCTTT
.,TRBD2,TRBV12-3/TRBV12-4,TRBJ2-3,CASSAPGLAGGSDTQYF,TGTGCCAGCAGTGCTCCCGGACTAGCGGGTGGGTCAGATACGCAGTATTTT
.,.,TRBV18,TRBJ1-2,CASSPDPGANYGYTF,TGTGCCAGCTCACCGGACCCAGGGGCTAACTATGGCTACACCTTC
.,.,TRBV5-1,TRBJ1-1,CASSLNQGRAEAFF,TGCGCCAGCAGCTTGAATCAGGGGCGCGCTGAAGCTTTCTTT
.,.,TRBV2,TRBJ1-3,CASSERLESSGNTIYF,TGTGCCAGCAGTGAACGACTAGAAAGCTCTGGAAACACCATATATTTT
.,.,TRBV20-1,TRBJ1-1,CSARRSIEAFF,TGCAGTGCTAGACGGTCCATCGAAGCTTTCTTT
once,TRBD2,TRBV2,TRBJ2-1,CASSARLAGGNEQFF,TGTGCCAGCAGTGCTCGACTAGCGGGGGGGAATGAGCAGTTCTTC
.,.,TRBV12-3/TRBV12-4,TRBJ1-2,CASSFGGYTF,TGTGCCAGCAGTTTTGGCGGCTACACCTTC
.,TRBD1,TRBV27,TRBJ1-2,CASSPGTDYGYTF,TGTGCCAGCAGTCCGGGGACAGACTATGGCTACACCTTC
.,TRBD1,TRBV25-1,TRBJ1-1,CASSAHSGTGGVGAFF,TGTGCCAGCAGTGCCCACTCCGGGACAGGGGGCGTTGGGGCTTTCTTT
.,.,TRBV20-1,TRBJ2-2,CSARATGWRDTGELFF,TGCAGTGCTAGAGCCACAGGGTGGCGAGACACCGGGGAGCTGTTTTTT
.,.,TRBV6-5,TRBJ1-1,CASSYGGDPQAFF,TGTGCCAGCAGTTACGGCGGAGATCCTCAAGCTTTCTTT
.,.,TRBV25-1,TRBJ1-1,CASSFSDGAFF,TGTGCCAGCAGTTTCTCTGATGGGGCTTTCTTT
.,.,TRBV4-3,TRBJ1-1,CASSQLGTGWDTEAFF,TGCGCCAGCAGCCAACTCGGGACCGGATGGGACACTGAAGCTTTCTTT
.,.,TRBV20-1,TRBJ1-1,CSARGARGMNTEAFF,TGCAGTGCTAGAGGTGCTCGAGGGATGAACACTGAAGCTTTCTTT
.,TRBD2,TRBV7-2,TRBJ2-7,CASSLGGGREQYF,TGTGCCAGCAGCTTAGGGGGAGGGAGGGAGCAGTACTTC
once,.,TRBV9,TRBJ2-3,CASSVVGLPFTDTQYF,TGTGCCAGCAGCGTAGTGGGGTTGCCATTCACAGATACGCAGTATTTT
once,.,TRBV9,TRBJ2-1,CASSVAGRGSYNEQFF,TGTGCCAGCAGCGTAGCGGGGCGGGGCTCCTACAATGAGCAGTTCTTC
.,.,TRBV6-2/TRBV6-3,TRBJ1-5,CASSPGAGDQPQHF,TGTGCCAGCAGCCCAGGGGCAGGGGATCAGCCCCAGCATTTT
.,TRBD1,TRBV7-9,TRBJ2-6,CASSFDRVGANVLTF,TGTGCCAGCAGCTTTGACAGGGTCGGGGCCAACGTCCTGACTTTC
once,.,TRBV6-5,TRBJ1-2,CASRRGGLVYGYTF,TGTGCCAGCAGAAGGGGGGGGTTGGTCTATGGCTACACCTTC
once,.,TRBV23-1,TRBJ1-1,CASSQSSRARRYTEAFF,TGCGCCAGCAGTCAATCGTCCAGGGCTAGGCGGTACACTGAAGCTTTCTTT
.,TRBD2,TRBV2,TRBJ2-7,CASSEVLAGYEQYF,TGTGCCAGCAGTGAAGTACTAGCGGGATACGAGCAGTACTTC
.,TRBD2,TRBV7-3,TRBJ2-1,CASSSNSGGRPNEQFF,TGTGCCAGCAGCTCCAATAGCGGGGGGCGGCCGAATGAGCAGTTCTTC